This TCR beta chain was obtained from a study of CD8 T cells in Susac syndrome (dated by TCRdb to between 2018 and 2020). In terms of the full investigation: Whether CD8+ T cell activation and differentiation in Susac syndrome was antigen driven was tested using repertoire sequencing. The study compared CD8+ T cell repertoire clonality among 12 healthy donors, some 14 Susac syndrome patients and approximately 16 multiple sclerosis patients. The paper's findings and limits, for the study overall: The study acknowledged that relatively few individuals were included in the TCR sequencing and HLA analysis.

From the cysteine through the phenylalanine, the CDR3 covers 14 amino acids. The retained sequence is limited to the CDR3, 42 bases, with the frame set at the first base. V lost 6 bases and J lost 6 bases; the stretch between them is 15 bases long. Via the germline V gene (reference sequence), CDR1 is MNHNY and CDR2 SVGAGI. RNA was extracted using the RNeasy kit, and roughly 0.45 to 1 microgram was reverse transcribed with random hexamers. TCR beta CDR3 regions were amplified with the immunoSEQ multiplex PCR assay covering 54 Vbeta and 13 Jbeta segments. PCR amplification bias was corrected using a synthetic template baseline for primer optimization and computational correction. As for the original processing: Only productive sequences were kept, with reads annotated to V, D and J genes according to IMGT and analyzed in immunoSEQ Analyzer. Clonality was calculated as one minus the Shannon entropy normalized by log2 of the number of productive unique sequences. For each patient and control, public and private clones were evaluated within the 100 most prevalent clones. Susac-specific clones were defined as absent from healthy and MS cohorts, roughly 1,100 published viral clones and other ImmuneACCESS disease sequences. The raw public data were reprocessed by TCRdb itself: fastp quality trimming at Q25, MiXCR clonotype calling, in-frame beta chains only. Here each entry gathers all rows of one CDR3 protein and keeps the most common genes and DNA. The authors' filters were not applied to this entry. The sample includes 400,000 to 550,000 distinct CDR3 sequences, with approximately 85% observed a single time. The top ten hold about 0.12% of the sample.

In regard to this clonotype: What this receptor recognizes is not known. Per-nucleotide qualities are absent, and no much larger clonotype sits a single base away.

Peripheral blood CD8+ and CD4+ T cells from healthy donors, Susac syndrome patients and multiple sclerosis patients were profiled by high-throughput TCR beta sequencing. The multiple sclerosis controls were treatment-naive patients whose relapsing-remitting disease, either stable or active, fulfilled the revised McDonald criteria. Bulk CD8+ and CD4+ T cells were purified magnetically by negative isolation, whereas CD8+ TEMRA cells were enriched by FACS. Blood was drawn into EDTA tubes, processed within 24 hours, and PBMCs were isolated by density gradient centrifugation. PBMCs intended for TCR sequencing were frozen in liquid nitrogen and were later thawed in a 37 degrees C water bath. A purity of at least 90% was achieved for sorted or isolated CD4+, CD8+ and CD8+ TEMRA cells.

The chain employs TRBV6-6 and TRBJ2-1; the D gene is perhaps TRBD1, on 6 matching bases. This receptor was identified in a human donor with multiple sclerosis. Material: CD8+ T cells from PBMCs. The CDR3 sequence is CASSPSLGANEQFF. The sequenced DNA is TGTGCCAGCAGCCCTTCCTTGGGGGCCAATGAGCAGTTCTTC.